A selection of T cell receptor beta chains follows, all from one sample in a study of spatial heterogeneity in lung cancer. Each CDR3 protein is one row after TCRdb ran MiXCR on the 5' RACE reads. Of about 35,000 distinct CDR3 sequences detected, approximately 3.1% appear once; the ten largest clones hold around 36%. Material: normal lung tissue next to the tumor, obtained at surgery. These receptors all stem from a male donor with early-stage non-small cell lung cancer. The CDR3 runs from the conserved cysteine through the conserved F or W. A D gene is named only where the DNA matches it firmly. Not every row has a clone size; where given, it reads once, few, many or a size class.

J gene: TRBJ1-5
V gene: TRBV6-2/TRBV6-3
clone size: few
D gene: NA
CDR3 protein: CATRTEGTGNQPQHF
CDR3 DNA: TGTGCCACCCGGACGGAAGGAACGGGCAATCAGCCCCAGCATTTT

J gene: TRBJ1-1
V gene: TRBV11-3
clone size: many
D gene: NA
CDR3 protein: CASSLAGTNTEAFF
CDR3 DNA: TGTGCCAGCAGCTTAGCAGGGACGAACACTGAAGCTTTCTTT

J gene: TRBJ1-3
V gene: TRBV3-1
clone size: many
D gene: NA
CDR3 protein: CASRDGSSGNTIYF
CDR3 DNA: TGTGCCAGCAGGGACGGAAGCTCTGGAAACACCATATATTTT

J gene: TRBJ1-1
V gene: TRBV2
clone size: many
D gene: NA
CDR3 protein: CASSEMGFEAFF
CDR3 DNA: TGTGCCAGCAGTGAGATGGGATTTGAAGCTTTCTTT

J gene: TRBJ1-5
V gene: TRBV20-1
clone size: many
D gene: TRBD1
CDR3 protein: CSAVRQGTGDQPQHF
CDR3 DNA: TGCAGTGCCGTCCGTCAAGGGACAGGCGATCAGCCCCAGCATTTT

J gene: TRBJ2-1
V gene: TRBV7-2
clone size: many
D gene: NA
CDR3 protein: CASSFRSGLVNEQFF
CDR3 DNA: TGTGCCAGCAGCTTTCGGTCGGGCTTAGTTAATGAGCAGTTCTTC

J gene: TRBJ2-3
V gene: TRBV29-1
clone size: many
D gene: NA
CDR3 protein: CSVEAGGTDTQYF
CDR3 DNA: TGCAGCGTTGAAGCGGGAGGCACAGATACGCAGTATTTT

J gene: TRBJ2-4
V gene: TRBV10-3
clone size: many
D gene: NA
CDR3 protein: CAISLGGQNIQYF
CDR3 DNA: TGTGCCATCTCCCTAGGGGGACAAAACATTCAGTACTTC

J gene: TRBJ1-2
V gene: TRBV3-1
clone size: many
D gene: NA
CDR3 protein: CASSQVAFWGYTF
CDR3 DNA: TGTGCCAGCAGCCAAGTCGCGTTTTGGGGCTACACCTTC

J gene: TRBJ2-7
V gene: TRBV9
clone size: many
D gene: NA
CDR3 protein: CASSGSGYEQYF
CDR3 DNA: TGTGCCAGCAGCGGTTCAGGTTACGAGCAGTACTTC

J gene: TRBJ2-7
V gene: TRBV29-1
clone size: many
D gene: NA
CDR3 protein: CSVEVAQDAEQYF
CDR3 DNA: TGCAGCGTTGAAGTAGCACAAGACGCAGAGCAGTACTTC

J gene: TRBJ2-2
V gene: TRBV29-1
clone size: many
D gene: TRBD1
CDR3 protein: CSVNTGGTGELFF
CDR3 DNA: TGCAGCGTTAATACAGGGGGCACCGGGGAGCTGTTTTTT

J gene: TRBJ2-7
V gene: TRBV28
clone size: many
D gene: TRBD1
CDR3 protein: CASREGTEPMEQYF
CDR3 DNA: TGTGCCAGCAGGGAAGGGACAGAGCCTATGGAGCAGTACTTC

J gene: TRBJ2-7
V gene: TRBV29-1
clone size: many
D gene: TRBD1
CDR3 protein: CSVGGQGLEQYF
CDR3 DNA: TGCAGCGTCGGGGGACAGGGACTCGAGCAGTACTTC

J gene: TRBJ1-2
V gene: TRBV29-1
clone size: many
D gene: NA
CDR3 protein: CSVERTQGDGYTF
CDR3 DNA: TGCAGCGTTGAGAGGACTCAGGGTGATGGCTACACCTTC

J gene: TRBJ1-2
V gene: TRBV27
clone size: many
D gene: TRBD1
CDR3 protein: CASRDRGRSYGYTF
CDR3 DNA: TGTGCCAGCAGGGACAGGGGGCGCAGCTATGGCTACACCTTC

J gene: TRBJ2-5
V gene: TRBV28
clone size: many
D gene: TRBD2
CDR3 protein: CASSLAGGIQETQYF
CDR3 DNA: TGTGCCAGCAGTTTAGCGGGGGGGATACAAGAGACCCAGTACTTC

J gene: TRBJ2-3
V gene: TRBV10-3
clone size: many
D gene: NA
CDR3 protein: CAIMSGSSTDTQYF
CDR3 DNA: TGTGCCATCATGAGCGGCTCTAGCACAGATACGCAGTATTTT

J gene: TRBJ2-7
V gene: TRBV11-2
clone size: few
D gene: NA
CDR3 protein: CASSLERGPYEQYF
CDR3 DNA: TGTGCCAGCAGCTTAGAGCGGGGGCCCTACGAGCAGTACTTC

J gene: TRBJ2-5
V gene: TRBV4-2
clone size: many
D gene: NA
CDR3 protein: CASSPSSQEETQYF
CDR3 DNA: TGTGCCAGCAGCCCCAGCAGCCAAGAAGAGACCCAGTACTTC

J gene: TRBJ2-5
V gene: TRBV29-1
clone size: many
D gene: NA
CDR3 protein: CSVGEPRETQYF
CDR3 DNA: TGCAGCGTTGGGGAACCGAGGGAGACCCAGTACTTC

J gene: TRBJ1-1
V gene: TRBV29-1
clone size: many
D gene: NA
CDR3 protein: CSVPGRPEAFF
CDR3 DNA: TGCAGCGTTCCAGGGAGGCCAGAAGCTTTCTTT

J gene: TRBJ2-7
V gene: TRBV2
clone size: many
D gene: NA
CDR3 protein: CASSEFGAVYEQYF
CDR3 DNA: TGTGCCAGCAGTGAATTCGGGGCAGTCTACGAGCAGTACTTC

J gene: TRBJ2-3
V gene: TRBV6-2/TRBV6-3
clone size: NA
D gene: TRBD2
CDR3 protein: CASRGERDYTDTQYF
CDR3 DNA: TGTGCCAGCAGGGGAGAGCGGGACTACACAGATACGCAGTATTTT

J gene: TRBJ1-6
V gene: TRBV10-3
clone size: medium-sized
D gene: NA
CDR3 protein: CAISESAGNNSPLHF
CDR3 DNA: TGTGCCATCAGTGAGTCGGCAGGGAATAATTCACCCCTCCACTTT

J gene: TRBJ1-1
V gene: TRBV18
clone size: NA
D gene: NA
CDR3 protein: CASSPSEGGRNTEAFF
CDR3 DNA: TGTGCCAGCTCACCATCCGAGGGCGGGAGGAACACTGAAGCTTTCTTT

J gene: TRBJ2-7
V gene: TRBV20-1
clone size: many
D gene: NA
CDR3 protein: CSAKLSGRPYEQYF
CDR3 DNA: TGCAGTGCTAAGCTCAGCGGAAGACCCTACGAGCAGTACTTC

J gene: TRBJ1-6
V gene: TRBV2
clone size: many
D gene: NA
CDR3 protein: CASSEKGWGSSLHF
CDR3 DNA: TGTGCCAGCAGTGAGAAAGGGTGGGGATCATCCCTCCACTTT

J gene: TRBJ1-1
V gene: TRBV27
clone size: few
D gene: NA
CDR3 protein: CASSLKGGVTEAFF
CDR3 DNA: TGTGCCAGCAGTTTAAAAGGAGGCGTCACTGAAGCTTTCTTT

J gene: TRBJ2-1
V gene: TRBV20-1
clone size: many
D gene: TRBD2
CDR3 protein: CSARNDPGLAANEQFF
CDR3 DNA: TGCAGTGCTAGGAATGACCCGGGACTAGCGGCTAATGAGCAGTTCTTC

J gene: TRBJ2-5
V gene: TRBV5-5
clone size: many
D gene: NA
CDR3 protein: CASSFWQGDIRETQYF
CDR3 DNA: TGTGCCAGCAGCTTTTGGCAGGGAGATATTCGGGAGACCCAGTACTTC

J gene: TRBJ1-4
V gene: TRBV12-3/TRBV12-4
clone size: many
D gene: NA
CDR3 protein: CASSDGLGGGEKLFF
CDR3 DNA: TGTGCCAGCAGCGATGGCCTTGGGGGCGGGGAAAAACTGTTTTTT

J gene: TRBJ2-1
V gene: TRBV7-2
clone size: many
D gene: NA
CDR3 protein: CASSSRPNNEQFF
CDR3 DNA: TGTGCCAGCAGCTCGAGACCCAACAATGAGCAGTTCTTC

J gene: TRBJ2-6
V gene: TRBV28
clone size: many
D gene: NA
CDR3 protein: CASISNQAGANVLTF
CDR3 DNA: TGTGCCAGCATATCAAACCAGGCAGGGGCCAACGTCCTGACTTTC

J gene: TRBJ1-2
V gene: TRBV28
clone size: many
D gene: NA
CDR3 protein: CASSSGGKYGYTF
CDR3 DNA: TGTGCCAGCAGTTCGGGGGGGAAGTATGGCTACACCTTC

J gene: TRBJ1-6
V gene: TRBV20-1
clone size: NA
D gene: NA
CDR3 protein: CSARGVGNSPLHF
CDR3 DNA: TGCAGTGCTAGAGGTGTGGGTAATTCACCCCTCCACTTT

J gene: TRBJ2-2
V gene: TRBV11-2
clone size: many
D gene: NA
CDR3 protein: CASSFRLGDTGELFF
CDR3 DNA: TGTGCCAGCAGCTTTCGACTGGGGGACACCGGGGAGCTGTTTTTT

J gene: TRBJ2-3
V gene: TRBV20-1
clone size: many
D gene: NA
CDR3 protein: CSVGGAGTDTQYF
CDR3 DNA: TGCAGCGTGGGGGGCGCTGGCACAGATACGCAGTATTTT

J gene: TRBJ2-1
V gene: TRBV12-3/TRBV12-4
clone size: many
D gene: NA
CDR3 protein: CASSWTQSTSGQFF
CDR3 DNA: TGTGCCAGCAGTTGGACGCAGTCAACCTCTGGGCAGTTCTTC

J gene: TRBJ2-1
V gene: TRBV29-1
clone size: many
D gene: NA
CDR3 protein: CSVEGLVTAEQFF
CDR3 DNA: TGCAGCGTTGAGGGACTCGTGACGGCTGAGCAGTTCTTC

J gene: TRBJ1-5
V gene: TRBV19
clone size: many
D gene: NA
CDR3 protein: CASSIQHQPQHF
CDR3 DNA: TGTGCCAGTAGTATTCAGCATCAGCCCCAGCATTTT

J gene: TRBJ2-3
V gene: TRBV12-3/TRBV12-4
clone size: many
D gene: NA
CDR3 protein: CASSLEWHTQYF
CDR3 DNA: TGTGCCAGCAGTTTAGAGTGGCATACGCAGTATTTT

J gene: TRBJ2-3
V gene: TRBV5-1
clone size: many
D gene: TRBD1
CDR3 protein: CASSSGQSYTDTQYF
CDR3 DNA: TGCGCCAGCAGCTCGGGACAGTCGTACACAGATACGCAGTATTTT

J gene: TRBJ2-2
V gene: TRBV2
clone size: many
D gene: NA
CDR3 protein: CASSLALNTGELFF
CDR3 DNA: TGTGCCAGCAGCCTAGCCTTAAACACCGGGGAGCTGTTTTTT

J gene: TRBJ2-1
V gene: TRBV18
clone size: many
D gene: TRBD2
CDR3 protein: CASSSLAGTYNEQFF
CDR3 DNA: TGTGCCAGCTCATCGCTAGCGGGGACCTACAATGAGCAGTTCTTC

J gene: TRBJ2-2
V gene: TRBV6-2/TRBV6-3
clone size: many
D gene: TRBD1
CDR3 protein: CASKPGQGDSGELFF
CDR3 DNA: TGTGCCAGCAAACCGGGACAGGGGGACTCCGGGGAGCTGTTTTTT

J gene: TRBJ2-3
V gene: TRBV20-1
clone size: many
D gene: TRBD2
CDR3 protein: CSVTTSGGTDTQYF
CDR3 DNA: TGCAGTGTCACGACTAGCGGGGGCACAGATACGCAGTATTTT

J gene: TRBJ2-1
V gene: TRBV5-1
clone size: many
D gene: TRBD2
CDR3 protein: CASSYLSSGSAFVINEQFF
CDR3 DNA: TGCGCCAGCAGCTACCTGTCCAGCGGGAGCGCTTTTGTTATCAATGAGCAGTTCTTC

J gene: TRBJ2-7
V gene: TRBV4-1
clone size: medium-sized
D gene: TRBD1
CDR3 protein: CASSQEGGVYEQYF
CDR3 DNA: TGCGCCAGCAGCCAAGAAGGGGGCGTCTACGAGCAGTACTTC

J gene: TRBJ2-5
V gene: TRBV6-2/TRBV6-3
clone size: many
D gene: NA
CDR3 protein: CASSFPPQETQYF
CDR3 DNA: TGTGCCAGCAGTTTCCCTCCCCAAGAGACCCAGTACTTC

J gene: TRBJ2-3
V gene: TRBV12-3/TRBV12-4
clone size: many
D gene: NA
CDR3 protein: CASSFWLVDTQYF
CDR3 DNA: TGTGCCAGCAGTTTCTGGCTAGTCGATACGCAGTATTTT